This TCR beta chain was captured in a study of T cell repertoires in cytomegalovirus infection. About the study: An indication of both CMV infection and matching HLA type came from public TCR beta signatures.

Trimming removed 5 bases from V and 8 bases from J, with 25 bases in between. The CDR3 runs to 17 residues. Germline V gene sequence: CDR1 MNHEY, CDR2 SMNVEV (reference sequence). Study results and caveats: CMV carriers with the relevant HLA were identified by cumulative public TCR beta family frequency. Dominant in the ex vivo response were TCR beta clonotypes restricted by HLA-C and specific for CMV.

TCRdb passed the reads through MiXCR, listing each CDR3 protein once. The sample has 150,000 or so distinct CDR3 sequences; over 30% are singletons. A word on this clonotype: What it binds is not known.

The material was CD8+ T cells from cultured PBMCs, obtained from culture after CMV antigen stimulation. The TCR sequence derives from a human donor in good health (CMV status not recorded). Some clones in this sample may be carry-over from other donors' samples. This rearrangement joins TRBV27 to TRBJ2-1, with D possibly being TRBD1 (6 bases). The CDR3 here is CASSRETADSFFDEQFF. CDR3 DNA: TGTGCCAGCAGTAGAGAGACGGCGGACAGTTTCTTCGATGAGCAGTTCTTC.